This TCR beta chain comes out of a study of CXCR3-negative and CXCR3-positive naive CD8 T cells. The study's findings and limits: Naive cells used TRBV-TRBJ genes in much the same way whether CXCR3-negative or CXCR3-positive; memory cells did not. Both naive subsets showed comparably high diversity, and memory CD8+ cells showed much lower diversity.

All TRB cDNA libraries came from 5' RACE performed with UMI labels. TCRdb reanalyzed the 5' RACE reads, giving one entry per CDR3 protein sequence and no DNA. Its table lists approximately 83,000 distinct CDR3 sequences. A word on this clonotype: The antigen is unknown.

A CD45RO-CCR7+CD27+CD95- phenotype identified naive CD8+ T cells. This receptor was obtained from a human donor in good health. Some clones in this sample may be carry-over from other donors' samples. Sequencing was performed on naive CXCR3- CD8+ T cells from blood. Subset here: CD45RO-CCR7+CD27+CD95- naive CD8+ T cells lacking CXCR3 (TNR3-).

Here the CDR3 reads CASSSLPGRDHSYEQYF. The chain recombines TRBV7-9 with TRBJ2-7; with no DNA, the TCRdb D assignment of TRBD2 cannot be verified. Germline V gene lookup returns CDR1 SEHNR and CDR2 FQNEAQ (reference sequence). The CDR3 has 17 amino acids.